A single sample is the source of the 25 T cell receptor beta chains below, sequenced in a study of HIV-infected patients and healthy controls (dated 2014 in TCRdb). The library was generated by 5' RACE. Instrument used: Illumina MiSeq. Using SuperScript III with primers targeting the alpha and beta constant regions, 500 ng of RNA was reverse transcribed. Alpha and beta chain libraries were generated separately via chain-specific third strand synthesis with multiplexing indices. TCRdb reworked the public reads: Q25 trimming with fastp, MiXCR clone assembly, productive beta chains retained. Rows are unified per CDR3 protein, each entry keeping the most common DNA and genes. This sample gives approximately 11,000 distinct CDR3 sequences in total; 9.3% of them show up just once. The biggest ten clones account for 23% of the sample. Since whole blood was used without any cell fractionation, the repertoire reflected all peripheral T cells in unsorted form.

The starting material was blood, obtained before antiretroviral therapy. The receptors here all came from an adult with HIV infection. The donor label of this sample is uncertain.

For this clonotype: At one end, the junction sequence differs from germline, possibly due to a read error. The chain couples TRBV5-5 to TRBJ1-2; TRBD1 aligns across 12 bases. The CDR3 totals 17 residues. CDR1 and CDR2 from the germline V gene are SGHKS and YYEKEE (reference sequence). CDR3 in amino acids: CANSHPGQGALFYGYTF. The CDR3 nucleotides read TGTGCCAACAGCCATCCGGGACAGGGGGCTCTGTTCTATGGCTACACCTTC.

This clonotype was counted ten times or more. The chain links TRBV6-1 to TRBJ1-6, with D possibly matching TRBD1 (6 bases). The CDR3 extends over 14 amino acids. The V end was cut by 7 bases, the J end by 10 bases, with 17 bases between. The germline gives CDR1 MNHNS, CDR2 SASEGT. The DNA for the CDR3 is TGTGCCAGCACCGAAGGGGACATAGAATCACCCCTCCACTTT. This translates into CASTEGDIESPLHF.

The sample holds a few counts of this clonotype. This chain joins TRBV12-3 or TRBV12-4 and TRBJ2-1, with unresolved D. The CDR3 loop spans 14 amino acids. Trimming stripped 3 bases from V and 8 bases from J, with 14 bases between. The CDR3 reads CASSFESWADEQFF. The CDR3 nucleotides read TGTGCCAGCAGTTTTGAGTCCTGGGCCGATGAGCAGTTCTTC.

This clonotype came up many times. This chain links TRBV7-3 with TRBJ2-1; 12 nucleotides match TRBD2. Trimming took 5 bases from V and 4 from J; bases not matched to a gene: 9. CDR1 and CDR2 (germline): SGHTA, FQGTGA. The CDR3 spans 17 residues. CDR3 coding DNA: TGTGCCAGCAGCAATCCCGGCACTAGCGGGAGGTACAATGAGCAGTTCTTC. Encoded protein: CASSNPGTSGRYNEQFF.

This clonotype was detected a few times. This sequence joins TRBV20-1 and TRBJ2-5; D is ambiguous. CDR3 length equals 13 residues. Germline V gene sequence: CDR1 DFQATT, CDR2 SNEGSKA (reference sequence). Deletions cut 5 bases from V and 0 bases from J, with 10 bases between. CDR3 sequence reads: CSAGLGNQETQYF. Written as DNA, the CDR3 is TGCAGTGCTGGCTTGGGGAACCAAGAGACCCAGTACTTC.

This clonotype has a count of ten or more. As DNA, the CDR3 is TGTGCCAGCAGCTCCATGGGGGGTCTGGAGACCCAGTACTTC. Amino acid sequence: CASSSMGGLETQYF. The chain couples TRBV7-2 to TRBJ2-5, with D possibly TRBD2 on 6 matching bases. Trimming left V 4 bases short and J 5 bases short, with 14 bases between. Germline-derived CDR1 and CDR2 are SGHTA and FQGNSA. This CDR3 comprises 14 residues.

This clonotype is categorized as medium-sized. The chain couples TRBV20-1 to TRBJ1-1; no firm D call. V lost 0 bases and J 1 base, leaving 9 bases between the germline ends. Per germline, CDR1 DFQATT and CDR2 SNEGSKA (reference sequence). This CDR3 comprises 14 residues. The chain's CDR3 is CSARDWRGNTEAFF. CDR3 coding DNA: TGCAGTGCTAGAGATTGGCGGGGGAACACTGAAGCTTTCTTT.

This clonotype was seen many times. The chain employs TRBV7-9 and TRBJ1-1, with D unclear. CDR1 SEHNR and CDR2 FQNEAQ come from the germline V gene (reference sequence). This CDR3 is 12 amino acids long. V lost 2 bases to trimming and J lost 5 bases, with 6 bases between them. The CDR3: CASSLSLTEAFF. As DNA, the CDR3 is TGTGCCAGCAGCTTATCTCTGACTGAAGCTTTCTTT. Based on the CDR3 plus reference TRBV7-9 and TRBJ1-1, the full variable domain is DTGVSQNPRHKITKRGQNVTFRCDPISEHNRLYWYRQTLGQGPEFLTYFQNEAQLEKSRLLSDRFSAERPKGSFSTLEIQRTEQGDSAMYLCASSLSLTEAFFGQGTRLTVV.

V and J are TRBV7-2 and TRBJ2-3, with D possibly being TRBD1 (7 bases). Germline V gives CDR1 SGHTA, CDR2 FQGNSA. V gave up 3 bases and J gave up 6 bases, with 10 bases separating them. This CDR3 region has 13 residues. The CDR3 coding sequence is TGTGCCAGCAGCTTCAGGGGGGAGGATACGCAGTATTTT. This codes for CASSFRGEDTQYF.

V gene TRBV7-9 combines with J gene TRBJ2-7, with D perhaps TRBD1 (6 bases). Between the trimmed V and J ends, which lost 5 bases and 4 bases, there was a span of 9 bases. Germline CDR1 reads SEHNR; CDR2 reads FQNEAQ (reference sequence). The CDR3 contains 12 residues. The chain's CDR3 is CASSVQGYEQYF. The DNA for the CDR3 is TGTGCCAGCAGCGTACAGGGATACGAGCAGTACTTC.

The J gene is TRBJ1-1, the V gene TRBV7-9, with D unresolved. The V gene lost 4 bases and the J gene lost 1 base, with 16 bases spanning the gap. This CDR3 comprises 16 residues. Germline V gene lookup returns CDR1 SEHNR and CDR2 FQNEAQ (reference sequence). CDR3 bases: TGTGCCAGCAGCTCTCCCGGCGTGCGTTCGAACACTGAAGCTTTCTTT. Its protein product is CASSSPGVRSNTEAFF.

This clonotype was seen a few times. The chain is built from TRBV2 and TRBJ1-2; weak D call: TRBD1 (5 bases). The V end lost 5 bases, the J end lost 3 bases, and 10 bases lay between the germline ends. Looked up from germline, CDR1 is SNHLY and CDR2 is FYNNEI. The CDR3 loop spans 13 amino acids. This CDR3 reads CASSTTEYYGYTF. The CDR3 DNA sequence: TGTGCCAGCAGTACGACAGAGTACTATGGCTACACCTTC.

This clonotype was found many times. The CDR3 reads CASSQDVGGSLQDTQYF. The CDR3 DNA reads as TGCGCCAGCAGCCAAGACGTGGGGGGGAGCCTACAAGATACGCAGTATTTT. V usage is TRBV4-1 and J usage is TRBJ2-3; TRBD2 matches at 7 bases. The CDR3 spans 17 residues. V lost 0 bases and J lost 5; bases outside the gene matches: 11. Germline V lookup: CDR1 MGHRA, CDR2 YSYEKL.

This clonotype is medium-sized within its sample. The chain has TRBV27 and TRBJ2-5; D gene unclear. The CDR3 is 14 amino acids. Trimming cost V 0 bases and J 5 bases, with 10 bases left between them. In germline, CDR1 is MNHEY, CDR2 SMNVEV (reference sequence). As DNA, the CDR3 is TGTGCCAGCAGTTTATCCCCCGAGGCGGAGACCCAGTACTTC. This codes for CASSLSPEAETQYF.

The CDR3 DNA is TGTGCCACCAGCAAGAACGGGCGGGGGGAAGATACGCAGTATTTT. This codes for CATSKNGRGEDTQYF. The chain couples TRBV15 to TRBJ2-3; the match to TRBD2 covers 8 bases. The ends lost 4 bases at V and 5 bases at J; junction bases unmatched: 8. Germline V gene data show CDR1 as LNHNV and CDR2 as YYDKDF (reference sequence). The CDR3 runs to 15 residues.

This clonotype was counted many times. The chain is built from TRBV5-5 and TRBJ2-1, with unresolved D. The CDR3 extends over 12 amino acids. V dropped 7 bases and J dropped 8 bases, with 13 bases sitting between them. The germline V gene has CDR1 SGHKS and CDR2 YYEKEE (reference sequence). The CDR3 here is CASQKDQYEQFF. The CDR3 nucleotides read TGTGCCAGCCAAAAGGATCAGTATGAGCAGTTCTTC.

This clonotype appeared once. The chain has TRBV27 and TRBJ1-4; 11 bases match TRBD1. J was trimmed by 7 bases and V by 6 bases; bases with no gene match: 4. Germline-derived CDR1 and CDR2 are MNHEY and SMNVEV (reference sequence). The CDR3 length is 14 residues. CDR3 nucleotide sequence: TGTGCCAGCAGCCCCGGGACAGGGGGTGAAAAACTGTTTTTT. It specifies CASSPGTGGEKLFF.

This clonotype was seen ten or more times. The rearrangement links TRBV18 to TRBJ2-6; D ambiguous. Per germline, CDR1 KGHSH and CDR2 LQKENI. V dropped 2 bases and J dropped 0 bases, with 11 bases sitting between them. The CDR3 has 17 residues. CDR3 protein: CASSPENSFSGANVLTF. The CDR3 nucleotides read TGTGCCAGCTCACCAGAGAATAGTTTCTCTGGGGCCAACGTCCTGACTTTC.

This clonotype appeared a few times. The V and J genes are TRBV4-2 and TRBJ2-6, with 9 bases lining up with TRBD1. After removal of 4 bases from V and 4 bases from J, the junction contained 11 bases not matched to a gene. The CDR3 contains 18 residues. Looked up from germline, CDR1 is LGHNA and CDR2 is YNFKEQ. CDR3 bases: TGTGCCAGCAGCCCCTCACAGGGGGCTTTTCTCGGGGCCAACGTCCTGACTTTC. Encoded protein: CASSPSQGAFLGANVLTF.

This clonotype was recorded a few times. Here the CDR3 reads CASSFFEGSSYNEQFF. CDR3 sequence (DNA): TGTGCCAGCAGCTTTTTTGAGGGCTCCTCCTACAATGAGCAGTTCTTC. This chain connects TRBV11-3 to TRBJ2-1; maybe TRBD2 (5 bases). CDR1 and CDR2 from the germline V gene are SGHNT and YENEEA. This CDR3 region has 16 residues. With 3 bases removed from V and 0 bases from J, the gap between germline ends came to 12 bases.

This clonotype was seen ten or more times. The chain joins TRBV6-2 or TRBV6-3 to TRBJ1-2; the D is unclear. Germline values: CDR1 MNHEY, CDR2 SVGEGT. Trimming stripped 5 bases from V and 5 bases from J, with 18 bases between. This CDR3 has 15 amino acids. The CDR3 DNA is TGTGCCAGCAGTCCTATCTGGGAGCCCTCGTATGGCTACACCTTC. Amino acids: CASSPIWEPSYGYTF.

This clonotype was seen at least ten times. CDR3: CAWSVDNYNEQFF. DNA of the CDR3: TGTGCCTGGAGTGTAGACAACTACAATGAGCAGTTCTTC. The rearrangement joins TRBV30 to TRBJ2-1; unclear D gene. V gave up 0 bases and J gave up 3 bases, with 6 bases separating them. The CDR3 runs to 13 residues. Germline V gene data show CDR1 as GTSNPN and CDR2 as SVGIG (reference sequence).

A few counts support this clonotype. The V gene is TRBV6-5, the J gene TRBJ2-1, with 8 bases that match TRBD1. V lost 4 bases, J lost 5 bases, and 22 bases stayed unmatched. The germline V gene encodes CDR1 MNHEY and CDR2 SVGAGI. This CDR3 spans 20 amino acids. DNA of the CDR3: TGTGCCAGCAGTTTAAGTGTGGGGACAGGAGGCGGGAAGGAGGACAATGAGCAGTTCTTC. Its protein product is CASSLSVGTGGGKEDNEQFF.

Comment on this clonotype: One end of the junction does not line up with germline, which may come from a read error. The V call is TRBV27, the J call TRBJ2-1; D remains ambiguous. The V gene's germline CDR1 is MNHEY and CDR2 SMNVEV (reference sequence). This CDR3 comprises 14 residues. DNA of the CDR3: TGTGCCAGCTGGTCCTTGAGCTCCTACAATGAGCATTTCTTC. Its protein product is CASWSLSSYNEHFF.

At least ten counts were recorded for this clonotype. J is TRBJ2-6 and V is TRBV6-2 or TRBV6-3; D remains unclear. Per germline, CDR1 MNHEY and CDR2 SVGEGT. The CDR3 is 15 amino acids. Trimming shortened V by 6 bases and J by 3 bases, and 12 bases separated the two germline ends. The CDR3: CASSPPYLGANVLTF. DNA of the CDR3: TGTGCCAGCAGCCCCCCGTACCTTGGGGCCAACGTCCTGACTTTC.